The source of this T cell receptor beta chain is a study of T cells in Graves' hyperthyroidism and ophthalmopathy. CDR1 is DFQATT, CDR2 SNEGSKA, per germline (reference sequence). After removal of 3 bases from V and 4 bases from J, the junction contained 4 bases not matched to a gene. This CDR3 contains 14 residues. This clonotype was seen ten or more times. Amplified TCR beta CDR3 regions derived from RNA transcripts. A first-round RT-PCR of the TCR CDR3 used the HTBI primer set. Via MiXCR, TCRdb re-called the multiplex PCR reads, giving one row per CDR3 protein. Of about 290,000 distinct CDR3 sequences in the sample, approximately 15% were seen once.

The sequenced sample consisted of blood. V and J are TRBV20-1 and TRBJ2-5; TRBD2 agrees at 11 bases. This receptor was obtained from a man aged 25-45 years with Graves' hyperthyroidism. The CDR3 bases are TGCAGTGCTAGTCTTGGACTAGCGGGAGAGACCCAGTACTTC. Protein sequence: CSASLGLAGETQYF.